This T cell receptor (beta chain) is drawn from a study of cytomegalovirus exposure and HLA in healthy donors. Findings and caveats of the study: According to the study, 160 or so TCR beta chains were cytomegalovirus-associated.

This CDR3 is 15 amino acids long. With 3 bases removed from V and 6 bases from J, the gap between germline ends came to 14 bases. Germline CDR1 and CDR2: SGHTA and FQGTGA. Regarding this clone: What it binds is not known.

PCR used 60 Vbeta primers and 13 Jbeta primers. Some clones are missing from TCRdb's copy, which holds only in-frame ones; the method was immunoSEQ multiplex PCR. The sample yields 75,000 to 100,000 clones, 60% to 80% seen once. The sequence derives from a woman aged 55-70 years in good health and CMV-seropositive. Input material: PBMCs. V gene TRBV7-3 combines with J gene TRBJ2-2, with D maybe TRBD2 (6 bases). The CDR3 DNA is TGTGCCAGCAGCTTTGACGGGGGAGAGGCCGGGGAGCTGTTTTTT. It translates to CASSFDGGEAGELFF. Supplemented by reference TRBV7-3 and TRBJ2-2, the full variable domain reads GAGVSQTPSNKVTEKGKYVELRCDPISGHTALYWYRQSLGQGPEFLIYFQGTGAADDSGLPNDRFFAVRPEGSVSTLKIQRTERGDSAVYLCASSFDGGEAGELFFGEGSRLTVL.